This paragraph covers one TCR beta chain sequence. Germline CDR1 LNHDA, CDR2 SQIVND (reference sequence). With 5 bases removed from V and 1 base from J, the gap between germline ends came to 15 bases. The CDR3 sequence is 16 residues long. The sample is drawn from a study of blood T cell repertoires in COVID-19. How the authors handled the data: Estimation of nucleated cell counts was performed using reference gene primer amplification. Libraries were prepared by immunoSEQ multiplex PCR; TCRdb keeps only in-frame clonotypes and omits some of them. D and trimming were read from the DNA, whereas the V and J calls and clone size are those reported in that table. The sample shows 200,000 to 250,000 clones, 70% to 90% of them seen only once.

The receptor was isolated from a young man with active or convalescent COVID-19. The sequenced sample consisted of peripheral blood. The chain couples TRBV19 to TRBJ1-3; TRBD1 might be the D (5 bases). For the CDR3, the DNA is TGTGCCAGTAGTCTAACAAGGACACAGTCTGGAAACACCATATATTTT. This encodes CASSLTRTQSGNTIYF.